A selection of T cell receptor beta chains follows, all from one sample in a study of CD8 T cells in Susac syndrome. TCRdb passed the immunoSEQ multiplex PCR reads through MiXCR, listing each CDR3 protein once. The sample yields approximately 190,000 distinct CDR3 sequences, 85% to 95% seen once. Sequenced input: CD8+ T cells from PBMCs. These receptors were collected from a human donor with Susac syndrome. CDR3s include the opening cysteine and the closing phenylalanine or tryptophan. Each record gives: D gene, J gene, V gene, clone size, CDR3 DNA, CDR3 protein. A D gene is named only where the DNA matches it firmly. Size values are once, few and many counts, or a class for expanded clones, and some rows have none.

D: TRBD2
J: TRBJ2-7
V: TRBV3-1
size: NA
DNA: TGTGCCAGCAGCGGGACTAGCGCGAGCTACGAGCAGTACTTC
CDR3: CASSGTSASYEQYF

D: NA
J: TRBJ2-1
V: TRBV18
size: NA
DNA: TGTGCCAGCTCACCACCGACGGGACCGCTCAATGAGCAGTTCTTC
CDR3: CASSPPTGPLNEQFF

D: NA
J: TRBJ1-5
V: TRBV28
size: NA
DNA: TGTGCCAGCAGTTTTCCCGGGGTTGTCACTCAGCCCCAGCATTTT
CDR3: CASSFPGVVTQPQHF

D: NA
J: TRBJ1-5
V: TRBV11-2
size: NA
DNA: TGTGCCAGCAGCCGGGGGGGGATGCGCAATCAGCCCCAGCATTTT
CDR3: CASSRGGMRNQPQHF

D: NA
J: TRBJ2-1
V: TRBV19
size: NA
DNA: TGTGCCAGTAGTATAGCCCCGAACCACAATGAGCAGTTCTTC
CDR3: CASSIAPNHNEQFF

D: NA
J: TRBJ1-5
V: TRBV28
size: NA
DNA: TGTGCCAGCAGGTACGGTAATCAGCCCCAGCATTTT
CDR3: CASRYGNQPQHF

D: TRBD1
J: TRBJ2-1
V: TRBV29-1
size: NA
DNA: TGCAGCGCTCCGGGACAGGGGTACAATGAGCAGTTCTTC
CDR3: CSAPGQGYNEQFF

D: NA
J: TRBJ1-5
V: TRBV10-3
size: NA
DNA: TGTGCCATAAATACCGACAGGAATCAGCCCCAGCATTTT
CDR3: CAINTDRNQPQHF

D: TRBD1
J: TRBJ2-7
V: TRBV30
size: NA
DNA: TGTGCCCGATCATTAGGACAGGGACTTGGTAACGAGCAGTACTTC
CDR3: CARSLGQGLGNEQYF

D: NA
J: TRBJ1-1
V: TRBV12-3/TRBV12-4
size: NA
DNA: TGTGCCAGCAGTACCACCGACAGGATTGACACTGAAGCTTTCTTT
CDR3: CASSTTDRIDTEAFF

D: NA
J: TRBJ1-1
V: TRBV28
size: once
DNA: TGTGCCAGCAGCTGGGCCCACATCACCGGGGACACTGAAGCTTTCTTT
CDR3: CASSWAHITGDTEAFF

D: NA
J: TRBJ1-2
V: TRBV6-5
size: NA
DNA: TGTGCCACCTCCAGGGTGTCAGGGGACTATGGCTACACCTTC
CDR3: CATSRVSGDYGYTF

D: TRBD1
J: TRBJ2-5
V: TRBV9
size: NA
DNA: TGTGCCAGCAGCGGCCCAGGGGGACAGGGTGAGACCCAGTACTTC
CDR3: CASSGPGGQGETQYF

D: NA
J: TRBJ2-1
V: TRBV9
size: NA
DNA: TGTGCCAGCAGCTTATGGACGGGGGTGGGCAATGAGCAGTTCTTC
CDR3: CASSLWTGVGNEQFF

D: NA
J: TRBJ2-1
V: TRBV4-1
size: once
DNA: TGCGCCAGCAGCCCTATGGAGGGTAGCGAGAATGAGCAGTTCTTC
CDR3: CASSPMEGSENEQFF

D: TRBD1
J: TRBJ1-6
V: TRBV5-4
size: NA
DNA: TGTGCCAGCAGCCGGGACAGGGCTAATTCACCCCTCCACTTT
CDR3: CASSRDRANSPLHF

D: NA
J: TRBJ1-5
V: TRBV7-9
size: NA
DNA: TGTGCCAGCAGCTCTTATGCAGGGATCAATCAGCCCCAGCATTTT
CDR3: CASSSYAGINQPQHF

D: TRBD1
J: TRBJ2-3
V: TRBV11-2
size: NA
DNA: TGTGCCAGCAGCGAGTGGGGAACAGGGGGTGACACAGATACGCAGTATTTT
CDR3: CASSEWGTGGDTDTQYF

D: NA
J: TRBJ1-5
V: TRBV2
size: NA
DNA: TGTGCCAGCAGTAACATCGGGTCCCTGGGGAATCAGCCCCAGCATTTT
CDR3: CASSNIGSLGNQPQHF

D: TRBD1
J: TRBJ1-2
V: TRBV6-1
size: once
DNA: TGTGCCAGCACCGAGGGACGTAAATCGGGACAGGGTGATGGCTACACCTTC
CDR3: CASTEGRKSGQGDGYTF